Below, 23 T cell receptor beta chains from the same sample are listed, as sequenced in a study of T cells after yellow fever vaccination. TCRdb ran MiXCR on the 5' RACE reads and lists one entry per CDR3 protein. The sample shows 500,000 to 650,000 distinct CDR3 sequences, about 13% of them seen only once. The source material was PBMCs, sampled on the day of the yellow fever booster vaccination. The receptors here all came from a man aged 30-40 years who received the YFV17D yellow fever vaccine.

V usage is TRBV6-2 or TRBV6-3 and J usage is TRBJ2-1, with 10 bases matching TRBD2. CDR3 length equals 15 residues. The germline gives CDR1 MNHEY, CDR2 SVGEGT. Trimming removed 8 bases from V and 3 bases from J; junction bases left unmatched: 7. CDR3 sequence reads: CASGRTSGNYNEQFF. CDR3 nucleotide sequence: TGTGCCAGCGGGCGCACTAGCGGGAACTACAATGAGCAGTTCTTC.

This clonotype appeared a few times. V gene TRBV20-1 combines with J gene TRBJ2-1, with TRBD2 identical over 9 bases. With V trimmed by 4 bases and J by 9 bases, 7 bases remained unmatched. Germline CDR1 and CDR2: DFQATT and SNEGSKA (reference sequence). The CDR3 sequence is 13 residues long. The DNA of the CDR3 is TGCAGTGCTAATGCGGGAGGGCCTATTGAGCAGTTCTTC. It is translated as CSANAGGPIEQFF.

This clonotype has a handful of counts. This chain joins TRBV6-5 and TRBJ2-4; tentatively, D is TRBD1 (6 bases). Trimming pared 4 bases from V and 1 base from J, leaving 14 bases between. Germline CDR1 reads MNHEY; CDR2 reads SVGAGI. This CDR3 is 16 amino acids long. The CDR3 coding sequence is TGTGCCAGCAGTTGGGACAAAAGTTCCGCCAAAAACATTCAGTACTTC. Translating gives CASSWDKSSAKNIQYF.

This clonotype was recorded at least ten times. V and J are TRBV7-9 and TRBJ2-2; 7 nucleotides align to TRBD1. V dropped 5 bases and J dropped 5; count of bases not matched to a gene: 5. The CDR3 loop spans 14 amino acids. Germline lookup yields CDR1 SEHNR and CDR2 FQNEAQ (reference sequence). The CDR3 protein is CASSPQQGTGELFF. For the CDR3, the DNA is TGTGCCAGCAGCCCCCAACAGGGGACCGGGGAGCTGTTTTTT.

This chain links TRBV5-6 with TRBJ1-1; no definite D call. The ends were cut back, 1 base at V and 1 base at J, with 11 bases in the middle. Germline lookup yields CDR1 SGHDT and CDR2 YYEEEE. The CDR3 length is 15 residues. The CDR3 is CASSLSWRTNTEAFF. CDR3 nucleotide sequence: TGTGCCAGCAGCTTGTCTTGGAGGACGAACACTGAAGCTTTCTTT.

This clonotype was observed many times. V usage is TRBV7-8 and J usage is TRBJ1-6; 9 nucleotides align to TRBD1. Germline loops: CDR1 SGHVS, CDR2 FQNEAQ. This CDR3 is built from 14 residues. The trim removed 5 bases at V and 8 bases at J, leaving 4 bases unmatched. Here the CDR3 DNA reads TGTGCCAGCAGCCGGGACAGGGTGTATTCACCCCTCCACTTT. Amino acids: CASSRDRVYSPLHF.

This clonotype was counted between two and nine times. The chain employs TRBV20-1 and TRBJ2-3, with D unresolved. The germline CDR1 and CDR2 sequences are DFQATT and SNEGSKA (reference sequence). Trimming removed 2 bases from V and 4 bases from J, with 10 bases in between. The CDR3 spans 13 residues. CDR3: CSARSTVPDTQYF. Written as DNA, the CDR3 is TGCAGTGCTAGATCCACCGTACCAGATACGCAGTATTTT.

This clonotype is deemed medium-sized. CDR3 sequence: CASSLDLGSNTEAFF. CDR3 in DNA: TGTGCCAGCAGCCTGGACCTGGGATCGAACACTGAAGCTTTCTTT. The chain combines TRBV5-5 with TRBJ1-1; no reliable D call. The CDR3 has 15 residues. The germline V gene encodes CDR1 SGHKS and CDR2 YYEKEE (reference sequence). Trimming cost V 4 bases and J 1 base, with 14 bases left between them.

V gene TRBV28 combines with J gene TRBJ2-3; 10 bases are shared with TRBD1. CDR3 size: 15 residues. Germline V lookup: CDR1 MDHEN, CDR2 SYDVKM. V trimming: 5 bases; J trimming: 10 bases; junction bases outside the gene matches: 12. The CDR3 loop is CASSTTGTGVFPQYF. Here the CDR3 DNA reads TGTGCCAGCAGTACCACCGGGACAGGGGTTTTCCCGCAGTATTTT.

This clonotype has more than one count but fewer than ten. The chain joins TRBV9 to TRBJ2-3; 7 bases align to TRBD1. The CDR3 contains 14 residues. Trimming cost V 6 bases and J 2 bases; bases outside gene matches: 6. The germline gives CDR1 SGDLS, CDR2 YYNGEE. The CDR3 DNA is TGTGCCAGCACCCCCGACAGGGTCACAGATACGCAGTATTTT. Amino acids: CASTPDRVTDTQYF.

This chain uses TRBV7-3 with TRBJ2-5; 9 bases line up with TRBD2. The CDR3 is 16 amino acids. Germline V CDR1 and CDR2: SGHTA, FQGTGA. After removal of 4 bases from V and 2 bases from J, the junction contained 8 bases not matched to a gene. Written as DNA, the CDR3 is TGTGCCAGCAGCTCCAACGCGGGAGGGGCTCAAGAGACCCAGTACTTC. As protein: CASSSNAGGAQETQYF.

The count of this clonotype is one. This chain's CDR3 is CASSLTSGMEETQYF. The CDR3 nucleotides are TGTGCCAGTAGTCTTACTAGCGGGATGGAGGAGACCCAGTACTTC. The chain couples TRBV19 to TRBJ2-5; 10 bases agree with TRBD2. V lost 5 bases and J lost 5; bases outside the gene matches: 8. This CDR3 contains 15 residues. From germline, CDR1 is LNHDA and CDR2 SQIVND (reference sequence).

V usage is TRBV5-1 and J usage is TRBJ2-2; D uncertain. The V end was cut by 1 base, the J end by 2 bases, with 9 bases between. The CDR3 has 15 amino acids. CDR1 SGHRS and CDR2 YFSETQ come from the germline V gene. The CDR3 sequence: CASSLSGYNTGELFF. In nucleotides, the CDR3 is TGCGCCAGCAGCTTGTCCGGTTACAACACCGGGGAGCTGTTTTTT.

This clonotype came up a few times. CDR3 in DNA: TGTGCCAGTAGGGCGGGGCAGGCCGACACTGAAGCTTTCTTT. This translates into CASRAGQADTEAFF. The gene calls are TRBV19 and TRBJ1-1; D might be TRBD1 (5 bases). Germline V gives CDR1 LNHDA, CDR2 SQIVND (reference sequence). This CDR3 has 14 residues. V was clipped by 6 bases and J by 3 bases, with 14 bases between them.

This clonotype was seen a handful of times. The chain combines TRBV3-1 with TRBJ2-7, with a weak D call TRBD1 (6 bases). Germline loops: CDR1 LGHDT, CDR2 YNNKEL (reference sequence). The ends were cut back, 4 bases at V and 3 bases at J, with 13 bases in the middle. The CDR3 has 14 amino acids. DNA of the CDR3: TGTGCCAGCAGCCGACACAACAGGGTCTACGAGCAGTACTTC. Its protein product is CASSRHNRVYEQYF.

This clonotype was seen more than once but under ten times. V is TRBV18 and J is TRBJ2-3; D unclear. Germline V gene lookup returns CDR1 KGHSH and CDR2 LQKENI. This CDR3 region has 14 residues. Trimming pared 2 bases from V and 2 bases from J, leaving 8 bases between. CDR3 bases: TGTGCCAGCTCACCATCCCCAAACACAGATACGCAGTATTTT. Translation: CASSPSPNTDTQYF.

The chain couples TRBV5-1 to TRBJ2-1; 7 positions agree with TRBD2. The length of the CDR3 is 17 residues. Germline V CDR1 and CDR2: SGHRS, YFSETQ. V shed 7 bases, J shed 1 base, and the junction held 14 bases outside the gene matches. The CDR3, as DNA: TGCGCCAGCTCGCTTGTGTCGCCGGGAGGTTCCTACAATGAGCAGTTCTTC. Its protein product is CASSLVSPGGSYNEQFF.

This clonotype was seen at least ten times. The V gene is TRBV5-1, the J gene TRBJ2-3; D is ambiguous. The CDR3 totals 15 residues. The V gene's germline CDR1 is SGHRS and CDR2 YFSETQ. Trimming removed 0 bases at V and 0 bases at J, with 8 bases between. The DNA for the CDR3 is TGCGCCAGCAGCTTGGAGGCCCTGAGCACAGATACGCAGTATTTT. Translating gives CASSLEALSTDTQYF.

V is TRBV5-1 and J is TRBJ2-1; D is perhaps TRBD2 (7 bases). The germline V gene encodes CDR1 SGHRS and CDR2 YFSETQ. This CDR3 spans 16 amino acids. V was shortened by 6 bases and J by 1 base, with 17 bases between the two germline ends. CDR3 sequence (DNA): TGCGCCAGCACCCGGGGGGCAGGGTGGTCCTACAATGAGCAGTTCTTC. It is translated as CASTRGAGWSYNEQFF.

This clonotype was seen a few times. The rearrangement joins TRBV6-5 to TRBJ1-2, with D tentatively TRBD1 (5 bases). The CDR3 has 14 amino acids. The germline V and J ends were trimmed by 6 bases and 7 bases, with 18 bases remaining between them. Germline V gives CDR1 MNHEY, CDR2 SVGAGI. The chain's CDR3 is CASRQRTRLFGYTF. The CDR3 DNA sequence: TGTGCCAGCAGGCAAAGGACACGTCTATTTGGCTACACCTTC.

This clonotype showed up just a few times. CDR3 amino acids: CASSQGPGGMNTEAFF. The CDR3 DNA reads as TGTGCCAGCAGCCAAGGACCGGGGGGCATGAACACTGAAGCTTTCTTT. The chain uses TRBV3-1 and TRBJ1-1; D perhaps matches TRBD1 (6 bases). V was trimmed by 1 base and J by 0 bases, leaving 12 bases between them. The V gene's germline CDR1 is LGHDT and CDR2 YNNKEL (reference sequence). The CDR3 has 16 residues.

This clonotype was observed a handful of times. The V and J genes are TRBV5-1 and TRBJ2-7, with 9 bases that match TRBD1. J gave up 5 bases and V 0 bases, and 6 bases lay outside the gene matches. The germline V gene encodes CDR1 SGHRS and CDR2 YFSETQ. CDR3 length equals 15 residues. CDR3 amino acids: CASSLAGTGFHEQYF. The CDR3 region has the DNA TGCGCCAGCAGCTTGGCCGGGACAGGGTTTCACGAGCAGTACTTC.

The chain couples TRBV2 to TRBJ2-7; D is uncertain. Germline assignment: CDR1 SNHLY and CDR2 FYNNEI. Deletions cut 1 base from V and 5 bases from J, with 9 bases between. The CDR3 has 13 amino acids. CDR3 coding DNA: TGTGCCAGCAGTGAAGACCCCAACCACGAGCAGTACTTC. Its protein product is CASSEDPNHEQYF.